The clone carrying this T cell receptor beta chain was seen a few times. Its specificity is unknown. These data originate in a study of beta chain features in type 1 diabetes. V was cut by 1 base and J by 0 bases, with 12 bases left in between. This CDR3 spans 17 amino acids. CDR1 is KGHSH and CDR2 is LQKENI in the germline V gene. General study results and limits: TCRB repertoires of naive, central memory and Treg cells appeared more similar among patients than among healthy donors. Moderately but significantly shorter TCRB CDR3s were found in Type 1 diabetes patients in all four CD4+ subsets. PCR might preferentially amplify shorter templates, equally in patients and controls.

What was sequenced were expressed TCRB transcripts, since all of the isolated RNA had been reverse transcribed. Here immunoSEQ multiplex PCR was the method, and the copy in TCRdb shows in-frame clones only, minus some. The sample shows around 180,000 clones, over 6% of them seen only once. A single heparinised draw of about 120 mL on average was taken per donor. The sample consisted of central memory CD4+ T cells from blood. The receptor was isolated from a young man with type 1 diabetes. The V call is TRBV18, the J call TRBJ1-4; no clear D. CDR3 sequence: CASSPRGGSATNEKLFF. The DNA for the CDR3 is TGTGCCAGCTCACCACGGGGAGGGTCGGCAACTAATGAAAAACTGTTTTTT.